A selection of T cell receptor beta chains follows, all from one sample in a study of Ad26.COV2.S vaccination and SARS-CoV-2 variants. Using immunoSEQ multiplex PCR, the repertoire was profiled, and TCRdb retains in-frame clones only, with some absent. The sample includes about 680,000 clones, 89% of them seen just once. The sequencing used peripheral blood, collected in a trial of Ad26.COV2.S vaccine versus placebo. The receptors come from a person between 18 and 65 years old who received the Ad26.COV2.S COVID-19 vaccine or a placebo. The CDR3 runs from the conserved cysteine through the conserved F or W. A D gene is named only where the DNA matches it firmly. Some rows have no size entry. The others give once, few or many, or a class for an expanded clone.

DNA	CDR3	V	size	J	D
TGTGCCAGCAGCTTAGTCTCTCTAGCCAAAAACATTCAGTACTTC	CASSLVSLAKNIQYF	TRBV7-9	.	TRBJ2-4	.
TGCGCCAGCAGCCCTCAACCGGTAGGGGGGGCGAATTCACCCCTCCACTTT	CASSPQPVGGANSPLHF	TRBV4-3	.	TRBJ1-6	.
TGTGCCAGCAGCTTAGATCCTGGTACGCAGTATTTT	CASSLDPGTQYF	TRBV11-2	.	TRBJ2-3	.
TGTGCCAGCAGCTTACTCCAGCTATACAATGAGCAGTTCTTC	CASSLLQLYNEQFF	TRBV7-2	.	TRBJ2-1	.
TGTGCCAGCAGCCTTCGGGATACGCAGTATTTT	CASSLRDTQYF	TRBV12-3/TRBV12-4	once	TRBJ2-3	.
TGTGCCAGCCTGGAGACAGGGGGTTGGAATGAGCAGTTCTTC	CASLETGGWNEQFF	TRBV7-2	.	TRBJ2-1	TRBD1
TGTGCCAGCAGCCAAGATGGGGTGAGGAGGTATTACGAGCAGTACTTC	CASSQDGVRRYYEQYF	TRBV3-1/TRBV3-2	once	TRBJ2-7	.
TGTGCCAGCAGCCTTCGGACAGGGGGCGGTTGGACTGAAGCTTTCTTT	CASSLRTGGGWTEAFF	TRBV6-2/TRBV6-3	.	TRBJ1-1	TRBD1
TGTGCCAGCAGTGACAGGGGGAGGTATGGCTACACCTTC	CASSDRGRYGYTF	TRBV2	.	TRBJ1-2	TRBD1
TGTGCCAGCAGCGGGGGGACTAGCGGGTTCTACGAGCAGTACTTC	CASSGGTSGFYEQYF	TRBV7-9	.	TRBJ2-7	TRBD2
TGTGCCAGCAGGGTGGGCATGAACACTGAAGCTTTCTTT	CASRVGMNTEAFF	TRBV25-1	once	TRBJ1-1	.
TGTGCCAGCAGTGATAGGGCAGGGTTTAATCAGCCCCAGCATTTT	CASSDRAGFNQPQHF	TRBV2	.	TRBJ1-5	.
TGCAGCGTCGATGGTAAACGCACAGATACGCAGTATTTT	CSVDGKRTDTQYF	TRBV29-1	.	TRBJ2-3	.
TGTGCCAGCAGTTCAGGGGTAGGCTACACCTTC	CASSSGVGYTF	TRBV6-5	.	TRBJ1-2	.
TGTGCCAGCAGCTCCCGGATGGGGGGCTCTGGAAACACCATATATTTT	CASSSRMGGSGNTIYF	TRBV7-2	.	TRBJ1-3	.
TGTGCCAGCAGCTTAGGGGGCACCATTCGGGCCAACGTCCTGACTTTC	CASSLGGTIRANVLTF	TRBV7-9	.	TRBJ2-6	.
TGCGCCAGCAGCTTGGTAGCCGATAGCTCCTACGAGCAGTACTTC	CASSLVADSSYEQYF	TRBV5-1	.	TRBJ2-7	.
TGTGCCAGTAGTATAGGCCAGGTCCGCAATCAGCCCCAGCATTTT	CASSIGQVRNQPQHF	TRBV19	.	TRBJ1-5	.
TGCGCCAGCAGCTTGGAGGGGCCCGCCTACGAGCAGTACTTC	CASSLEGPAYEQYF	TRBV5-1	.	TRBJ2-7	.
TGTGCCAGCAGCGAGAGACAGGGCACAGATACGCAGTATTTT	CASSERQGTDTQYF	TRBV9	.	TRBJ2-3	.
TGTGCCAGCAGCTCGGGTCTTAATCTCAATCAGCCCCAGCATTTT	CASSSGLNLNQPQHF	TRBV11-2	.	TRBJ1-5	.
TGTGCCAGCAGTCCCGGGTTCGGGAGGGCCGTAGAGCAGTTCTTC	CASSPGFGRAVEQFF	TRBV27	.	TRBJ2-1	TRBD2
TGCGCCAGCAGCCAAGATAGGGGGGGCTATGGCTACACCTTC	CASSQDRGGYGYTF	TRBV4-1	.	TRBJ1-2	.
TGTGCCAGCAGCCGATGGGCAGGGGGGGAGCAGTTCTTC	CASSRWAGGEQFF	TRBV7-8	.	TRBJ2-1	.
TGTGCCAGCAGCTTGGGAACGGTCACTAATGAAAAACTGTTTTTT	CASSLGTVTNEKLFF	TRBV7-2	.	TRBJ1-4	.
TGTGCCAGCAGTTTATCGGGCTCCAATGAGCAGTTCTTC	CASSLSGSNEQFF	TRBV27	once	TRBJ2-1	.
TGTGCCTGGAGTGTAGAGGCGGCGGGTGGCTACACCTTC	CAWSVEAAGGYTF	TRBV30	.	TRBJ1-2	.
TGTGCCATCAGTGAGTCTGGAGGGGGAGGAGGAAACACCATATATTTT	CAISESGGGGGNTIYF	TRBV10-3	.	TRBJ1-3	.
TGTGCCAGCAGCGAAACCGGGCCCAACACTGAAGCTTTCTTT	CASSETGPNTEAFF	TRBV7-8	.	TRBJ1-1	.
TGTGCCTGGACAGGGTCGGGAGAGACCCAGTACTTC	CAWTGSGETQYF	TRBV30	.	TRBJ2-5	.
TGTGCCAGCAGCCAAGTTGATGGGGAGCAGTACTTC	CASSQVDGEQYF	TRBV3-1/TRBV3-2	.	TRBJ2-7	.
TGTGCCAGCAGCTTAGCGCGCGAGACCCAGTACTTC	CASSLARETQYF	TRBV7-9	.	TRBJ2-5	.
TGTGCCACAGATGACAGGGGGGTCGAAGCTTTCTTT	CATDDRGVEAFF	TRBV11-3	.	TRBJ1-1	TRBD1
TGTGCCAGCAGTTTTGAGGGGACCTATGGCTACACCTTC	CASSFEGTYGYTF	TRBV12-3/TRBV12-4	.	TRBJ1-2	.
TGTGCCAGCAGTGAATTGCAAGAGACCCAGTACTTC	CASSELQETQYF	TRBV6-1	.	TRBJ2-5	.
TGTGCCAGCAGGACGGGACTCGTGGGGGGCTACACCTTC	CASRTGLVGGYTF	TRBV2	.	TRBJ1-2	.
TGCAGCGTTGAGAGGGGAGATGGCTACACCTTC	CSVERGDGYTF	TRBV29-1	.	TRBJ1-2	.
TGTGCCAGTAGTGGGCAGGGGGCTTACACCGGGGAGCTGTTTTTT	CASSGQGAYTGELFF	TRBV19	.	TRBJ2-2	TRBD1
TGTGCCAGCAGCCCCTGGACTAGCGGGGGTCAAGATACGCAGTATTTT	CASSPWTSGGQDTQYF	TRBV7-9	once	TRBJ2-3	TRBD2
TGTGCCAGCATAGGTGGTAGTGCTCCCTACAATGAGCAGTTCTTC	CASIGGSAPYNEQFF	TRBV2	.	TRBJ2-1	.
TGTGCCAGCAGCCTAGGTTCAGGGGGGACCTACGAGCAGTACTTC	CASSLGSGGTYEQYF	TRBV7-6	.	TRBJ2-7	.
TGTGCCAGCAGTAACGCAGGGGGCTCAGATACGCAGTATTTT	CASSNAGGSDTQYF	TRBV7-2	.	TRBJ2-3	TRBD1
TGCGCCAGCGGCCCGATACAGGGGGACCAGGTGGCCGGGGAGCTGTTTTTT	CASGPIQGDQVAGELFF	TRBV23-1	.	TRBJ2-2	TRBD1
TGTGCCAGTAGTCCGTGGGGGGAAAACTATGGCTACACCTTC	CASSPWGENYGYTF	TRBV19	.	TRBJ1-2	.
TGTGCCAGCTCAGCGGGGTACGGGAATGAGCAGTTCTTC	CASSAGYGNEQFF	TRBV18	.	TRBJ2-1	.
TGTGCCAGCAGCTTAAATCCAGCGGGGAGGTATACGCAGTATTTT	CASSLNPAGRYTQYF	TRBV7-3	few	TRBJ2-3	TRBD2
TGTGCCAGTAGTATGGGGGGGAGCAATCAGCCCCAGCATTTT	CASSMGGSNQPQHF	TRBV19	.	TRBJ1-5	.
TGTGCCAGCAGCTCCTCAGGGGCACTAGCCAAAAACATTCAGTACTTC	CASSSSGALAKNIQYF	TRBV7-9	.	TRBJ2-4	.
TGCGCCAGCAGCCCGGGACTAGCGCGTTACAATGAGCAGTTCTTC	CASSPGLARYNEQFF	TRBV5-1	.	TRBJ2-1	TRBD2
TGTGCCGCAAGGACAGGGGGTCGTGGAAACACCATATATTTT	CAARTGGRGNTIYF	TRBV10-3	.	TRBJ1-3	TRBD1
TGCAGCGTTCGGCGCAGCTACAATGAGCAGTTCTTC	CSVRRSYNEQFF	TRBV29-1	.	TRBJ2-1	.
TGTGCCAGCAGCTTAGTTTCACAGGTTCAAGAGACCCAGTACTTC	CASSLVSQVQETQYF	TRBV7-8	.	TRBJ2-5	.
TGTGCCAGCAGTTACTCTCAGGGGGCTGGAAACACCATATATTTT	CASSYSQGAGNTIYF	TRBV6-5	.	TRBJ1-3	TRBD1
TGTGCCAGCAGCTTAAGAGGGGGAAACACCGGGGAGCTGTTTTTT	CASSLRGGNTGELFF	TRBV7-9	.	TRBJ2-2	.
TGTGCCACCAGCACCCCTTGGGATAGCAATCAGCCCCAGCATTTT	CATSTPWDSNQPQHF	TRBV15	.	TRBJ1-5	.
TGTGCCAGCAGCCGGTTTCCCTGGGGACAGGGTAACACTGAAGCTTTCTTT	CASSRFPWGQGNTEAFF	TRBV7-9	.	TRBJ1-1	TRBD1
TGTGCCAGCGAGAAGACGTGGGGGAGCTACGAGCAGTACTTC	CASEKTWGSYEQYF	TRBV27	.	TRBJ2-7	.